These 9 T cell receptor beta chains were all obtained from the same sample, sequenced in a study of T cells in localized non-small cell lung cancer. Clones were read by immunoSEQ multiplex PCR, and TCRdb kept only the in-frame ones, dropping some. This table holds approximately 70,000 clones, 70% to 90% found once. The sequencing used peripheral blood, collected before any cancer treatment. The receptors here all came from a male donor older than 55 with stage III squamous cell lung carcinoma.

The rearrangement joins TRBV5-4 to TRBJ2-1, with TRBD2 matching 13 bases. With V trimmed by 4 bases and J by 10 bases, 11 bases remained unmatched. CDR3 size: 16 residues. Germline V gene sequence: CDR1 SGHNT, CDR2 YYREEE (reference sequence). The CDR3 DNA reads as TGTGCCAGCAGCGAGCGGACTAGCGGGGGCGTGGGGGAGCAGTTCTTC. Amino acids: CASSERTSGGVGEQFF.

This clone was seen only once. The chain joins TRBV7-2 to TRBJ2-1; D is undetermined. Germline CDR1 is SGHTA and CDR2 is FQGNSA. Trimming stripped 2 bases from V and 0 bases from J, with 8 bases between. CDR3 length: 15 amino acids. The CDR3 is CASSLTRSSYNEQFF. DNA of the CDR3: TGTGCCAGCAGCTTAACCAGGAGCTCCTACAATGAGCAGTTCTTC.

The CDR3 region has the DNA TGTGCCAGCAGCCGGACAGGTTACGGAAACACCATATATTTT. Protein: CASSRTGYGNTIYF. The chain has TRBV7-6 and TRBJ1-3; 7 nucleotides line up with TRBD1. Germline assignment: CDR1 SGHVS and CDR2 FNYEAQ. The CDR3 extends over 14 amino acids. Trimming removed 5 bases from V and 4 bases from J; junction bases left unmatched: 5. Drawing the rest from reference TRBV7-6 and TRBJ1-3, the complete variable domain is GAGVSQSPRYKVTKRGQDVALRCDPISGHVSLYWYRQALGQGPEFLTYFNYEAQQDKSGLPNDRFSAERPEGSISTLTIQRTEQRDSAMYRCASSRTGYGNTIYFGEGSWLTVV.

J is TRBJ1-2 and V is TRBV27; D gene unclear. Germline CDR1 is MNHEY and CDR2 is SMNVEV (reference sequence). The V gene lost 6 bases and the J gene lost 3 bases, with 8 bases spanning the gap. This CDR3 region has 12 residues. In nucleotides, the CDR3 is TGTGCCAGCAGCTCGGGGTACTATGGCTACACCTTC. It yields the protein CASSSGYYGYTF.

This clone was seen a few times. The gene calls are TRBV7-2 and TRBJ2-5; 9 bases match TRBD2. With 5 bases clipped from V and 1 base from J, the junction kept 11 bases outside the gene matches. The CDR3 spans 17 residues. In germline, CDR1 is SGHTA, CDR2 FQGNSA. The CDR3 loop is CASSLGRGGASQETQYF. The DNA of the CDR3 is TGTGCCAGCAGCCTGGGGCGCGGGGGGGCCTCCCAAGAGACCCAGTACTTC.

This clone occurred once. The V gene is TRBV4-3, the J gene TRBJ1-2, with a weak D call TRBD1 (5 bases). Per germline, CDR1 LGHNA and CDR2 YSLEER. This CDR3 spans 16 amino acids. With 0 bases removed from V and 4 bases from J, the gap between germline ends came to 15 bases. CDR3 sequence: CASSQEIGHPSYGYTF. The CDR3, as DNA: TGCGCCAGCAGCCAAGAAATAGGACACCCGAGCTATGGCTACACCTTC.

This clone was detected many times. This chain connects TRBV14 to TRBJ1-6, with D uncertain. Germline loops: CDR1 SGHDN, CDR2 FVKESK. V lost 5 bases and J 7 bases, leaving 9 bases between the germline ends. The CDR3 is 13 amino acids. Written as DNA, the CDR3 is TGTGCCAGCAGCTTACTCAGGAATTCACCCCTCCACTTT. Amino acids: CASSLLRNSPLHF. The full variable domain, in which reference TRBV14 and TRBJ1-6 provide the parts outside the CDR3, is EAGVTQFPSHSVIEKGQTVTLRCDPISGHDNLYWYRRVMGKEIKFLLHFVKESKQDESGMPNNRFLAERTGGTYSTLKVQPAELEDSGVYFCASSLLRNSPLHFGNGTRLTVT.

The chain carries TRBV4-1 and TRBJ1-2; 10 nucleotides line up with TRBD1. CDR3 length: 16 residues. The ends lost 1 base at V and 2 bases at J; junction bases unmatched: 4. Germline values: CDR1 MGHRA, CDR2 YSYEKL. CDR3 DNA: TGCGCCAGCAGCCAAGGACAGGGGGCAAGCAACTATGGCTACACCTTC. Encoded protein: CASSQGQGASNYGYTF.

The rearrangement uses TRBV7-8 and TRBJ2-3; D call uncertain. CDR3 size: 17 residues. Germline CDR1 is SGHVS and CDR2 is FQNEAQ. The germline V and J ends were trimmed by 5 bases and 1 base, with 19 bases remaining between them. CDR3 loop: CASSARLNTIGTDTQYF. CDR3 DNA sequence: TGTGCCAGCAGCGCCCGACTGAATACGATTGGCACAGATACGCAGTATTTT. The full variable domain, completed using reference TRBV7-8 and TRBJ2-3, is GAGVSQSPRYKVAKRGQDVALRCDPISGHVSLFWYQQALGQGPEFLTYFQNEAQLDKSGLPSDRFFAERPEGSVSTLKIQRTQQEDSAVYLCASSARLNTIGTDTQYFGPGTRLTVL.